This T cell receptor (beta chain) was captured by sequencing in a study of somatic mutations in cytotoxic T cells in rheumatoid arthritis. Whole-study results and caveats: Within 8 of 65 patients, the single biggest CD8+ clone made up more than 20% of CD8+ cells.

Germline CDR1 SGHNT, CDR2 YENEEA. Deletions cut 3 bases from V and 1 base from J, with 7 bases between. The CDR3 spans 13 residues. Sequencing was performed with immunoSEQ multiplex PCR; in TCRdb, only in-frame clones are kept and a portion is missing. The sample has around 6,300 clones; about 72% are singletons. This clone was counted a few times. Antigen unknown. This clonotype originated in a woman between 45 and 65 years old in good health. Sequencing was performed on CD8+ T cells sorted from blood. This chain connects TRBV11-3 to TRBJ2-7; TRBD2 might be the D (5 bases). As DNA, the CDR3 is TGTGCCAGCAGCTTTCCGGGATCCTACGAGCAGTACTTC. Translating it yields CASSFPGSYEQYF.